Below, 19 T cell receptor beta chains from the same sample are listed, as sequenced in a study of T cells in Graves' hyperthyroidism and ophthalmopathy. RNA transcripts yielded amplified TCR beta CDR3 regions. The HTBI primer set drove a first-round RT-PCR of the TCR CDR3. TCRdb itself ran the multiplex PCR reads through MiXCR, one entry per CDR3 protein. The sample holds 220,000 or so distinct CDR3 sequences, 15% to 20% seen once. Sequencing was carried out using blood. Every receptor here comes from a woman between 18 and 30 years old with Graves' ophthalmopathy.

This clonotype was detected many times. The chain recombines TRBV10-3 with TRBJ1-1; 7 bases line up with TRBD1. The germline gives CDR1 ENHRY, CDR2 SYGVKD. V shed 3 bases and J 5 bases; nucleotides not matched to a gene: 9. The length of the CDR3 is 15 residues. The CDR3 nucleotides are TGTGCCATCAGTGATACGGGACAGCGTAGAACTGAAGCTTTCTTT. This gives the protein CAISDTGQRRTEAFF.

The table lists this clonotype with many counts. The chain is built from TRBV28 and TRBJ2-7, with a tentative D call TRBD1 (5 bases). Germline loops: CDR1 MDHEN, CDR2 SYDVKM. The CDR3 is 13 amino acids. Trimming shortened V by 4 bases and J by 3 bases, and 10 bases separated the two germline ends. The CDR3 DNA follows: TGTGCCAGCAGTTCAGGGTCGGGCTACGAGCAGTACTTC. Its translation: CASSSGSGYEQYF.

This chain uses TRBV20-1 with TRBJ2-7, with D unclear. Trimming took 3 bases from V and 5 from J, leaving 17 bases between them. Germline V CDR1 and CDR2: DFQATT, SNEGSKA (reference sequence). CDR3 length equals 14 residues. CDR3: CSASLLGIPHEQYF. The CDR3 DNA is TGCAGTGCTAGTCTTCTGGGGATTCCCCACGAGCAGTACTTC.

This clonotype came up many times. The chain uses TRBV12-3 or TRBV12-4 and TRBJ1-1; no clear D gene. The V and J ends lost 5 bases and 6 bases respectively, with 19 bases between them. This CDR3 has 15 amino acids. Here the CDR3 reads CASSPSFLTNAEAFF. The CDR3 DNA follows: TGTGCCAGCAGTCCTTCCTTTCTGACGAATGCTGAAGCTTTCTTT.

The table lists this clonotype with many counts. The CDR3 DNA follows: TGTGCCAGCAGTGAAGGGGACTATCCAAGGGAGACCCAGTACTTC. Its translation is CASSEGDYPRETQYF. The chain carries TRBV6-1 and TRBJ2-5; 7 nucleotides line up with TRBD2. J was trimmed by 5 bases and V by 1 base; bases with no gene match: 7. CDR3 length: 15 amino acids. Germline-derived CDR1 and CDR2 are MNHNS and SASEGT.

This clonotype has at least ten counts. The gene calls are TRBV12-5 and TRBJ1-1; TRBD1 might be the D (6 bases). V lost 3 bases and J lost 7, with 24 bases in between. The V gene's germline CDR1 is LGHNT and CDR2 FRNRAP. There are 17 residues in the CDR3. The chain's CDR3 is CASGFGDPRGPVREAFF. In DNA form, the CDR3 reads TGTGCTAGTGGTTTTGGCGACCCCAGGGGACCCGTCCGTGAAGCTTTCTTT.

A note on this clonotype: One base away lies a much larger clone, so this may be a sequencing read error. No DNA is shown, since the ends of the CDR3 on it are uncertain; the CDR3 is the one TCRdb lists. V and J are TRBV2 and TRBJ1-2; the D segment call TRBD1 is taken from the table without a DNA check. Ends included, the CDR3 has 15 residues. Per the germline V gene, CDR1 is SNHLY and CDR2 is FYNNEI. CDR3 amino acids: CASSQDQTEYYGCTF.

This chain joins TRBV20-1 and TRBJ2-1, with 13 bases matching TRBD2. The CDR3 extends over 17 amino acids. V shed 4 bases and J 2 bases; nucleotides not matched to a gene: 8. Germline-derived CDR1 and CDR2 are DFQATT and SNEGSKA (reference sequence). This CDR3 is CSATGTSGKVPYNEQFF. The CDR3 region has the DNA TGCAGTGCTACCGGGACTAGCGGGAAGGTCCCCTACAATGAGCAGTTCTTC.

With respect to this clonotype: With a much larger clone just one base away, this may be a read error. This chain links TRBV28 with TRBJ1-1; D perhaps matches TRBD1 (5 bases). There are 13 residues in the CDR3. The germline CDR1 and CDR2 sequences are MDHEN and SYDVKM. The ends were cut back, 6 bases at V and 4 bases at J, with 12 bases in the middle. Here the CDR3 DNA reads TGTGCCAGCAGGGGGTGGGGCACCACTGAAGCTTTCTTT. This encodes CASRGWGTTEAFF.

The sample holds a few counts of this clonotype. This may come from a read error, since a much larger clone is one base off. CDR3 protein: CGAKTRENTGELFF. CDR3 bases: TGCGGTGCCAAGACTAGGGAGAACACCGGGGAGCTGTTTTTT. The V and J genes are TRBV20-1 and TRBJ2-2; D may be TRBD2 (6 bases). The CDR3 totals 14 residues. Germline CDR1 reads DFQATT; CDR2 reads SNEGSKA (reference sequence).

The gene calls are TRBV28 and TRBJ2-1, with D maybe TRBD2 (6 bases). Germline-derived CDR1 and CDR2 are MDHEN and SYDVKM. V was cut by 3 bases and J by 9 bases, with 24 bases left in between. The CDR3 extends over 17 amino acids. CDR3 loop: CASSFWSGLTGFSEQFF. The CDR3 DNA reads as TGTGCCAGCAGTTTTTGGAGCGGGCTAACGGGTTTTAGTGAGCAGTTCTTC.

In its sample, this clonotype was seen once. The chain employs TRBV5-1 and TRBJ2-1; 7 bases match TRBD1. This CDR3 comprises 14 residues. Germline V CDR1 and CDR2: SGHRS, YFSETQ. Trimming at V came to 4 bases and at J to 0 bases, leaving 1 base not matched to a gene. The DNA for the CDR3 is TGCGCCAGCAGCCGGGACAGCTCCTACAATGAGCAGTTCTTC. Translating it yields CASSRDSSYNEQFF.

This clonotype occurred many times. CDR3 sequence: CASSEAPWGGPYSNQPQHF. The CDR3 bases are TGTGCCAGCAGTGAAGCCCCATGGGGGGGGCCATATAGCAATCAGCCCCAGCATTTT. The chain couples TRBV2 to TRBJ1-5, with D possibly TRBD1 on 6 matching bases. V gave up 0 bases and J gave up 0 bases, with 18 bases separating them. This CDR3 contains 19 residues. Germline V gene sequence: CDR1 SNHLY, CDR2 FYNNEI.

This clonotype was observed at least ten times. The chain is built from TRBV20-1 and TRBJ1-1, with D tentatively TRBD1 (5 bases). V lost 0 bases, J lost 8 bases, and 19 bases lay in between. The CDR3 loop spans 15 amino acids. Germline CDR1 DFQATT, CDR2 SNEGSKA (reference sequence). The CDR3 reads CSARDYQGGFSEAFF. Written as DNA, the CDR3 is TGCAGTGCTAGAGATTATCAGGGAGGATTTAGCGAAGCTTTCTTT.

This clonotype occurred many times. This chain links TRBV27 with TRBJ2-1; 10 bases map to TRBD2. V gave up 3 bases and J gave up 1 base; unmatched junction bases: 12. Germline V gene data show CDR1 as MNHEY and CDR2 as SMNVEV (reference sequence). The CDR3 is 19 residues long. The CDR3 DNA reads TGTGCCAGCAGTTTTGGAGTTAGCGGGGGGCGGAGGTCCTACAATGAGCAGTTCTTC. Its protein is CASSFGVSGGRRSYNEQFF.

In this sample, this clonotype turned up many times. The CDR3 here is CASSYRALRTDTQYF. The CDR3 coding sequence is TGTGCCAGCAGTTACAGGGCCTTGCGCACAGATACGCAGTATTTT. V and J are TRBV28 and TRBJ2-3, with D possibly matching TRBD1 (6 bases). Trimming took 4 bases from V and 1 from J, leaving 12 bases between them. Germline V gene data show CDR1 as MDHEN and CDR2 as SYDVKM. CDR3 length equals 15 residues.

This clonotype came up many times. The chain has TRBV6-1 and TRBJ1-1, with D perhaps TRBD1 (5 bases). Germline lookup yields CDR1 MNHNS and CDR2 SASEGT. The CDR3 sequence is 16 residues long. Trimming left V 5 bases short and J 1 base short, with 17 bases between. CDR3 in DNA: TGTGCCAGCAGTTCAAAACCCGGGACTAGGAACACTGAAGCTTTCTTT. Translated: CASSSKPGTRNTEAFF.

V and J are TRBV3-1 and TRBJ1-3, with 8 bases matching TRBD1. Germline CDR1 reads LGHDT; CDR2 reads YNNKEL (reference sequence). The CDR3 consists of 15 residues. J gave up 2 bases and V 7 bases, and 7 bases lay outside the gene matches. The CDR3 DNA sequence: TGTGCCAGCATCGGTCCAGGGGGCACTGGAAACACCATATATTTT. Translated, it gives CASIGPGGTGNTIYF.

This clonotype was picked up many times. This chain links TRBV20-1 with TRBJ1-5; the D is unclear. Trimming pared 1 base from V and 6 bases from J, leaving 16 bases between. The CDR3 is made up of 15 amino acids. Germline V gene sequence: CDR1 DFQATT, CDR2 SNEGSKA (reference sequence). Here the CDR3 reads CSARVSGMVGQPQHF. CDR3 in DNA: TGCAGTGCTAGAGTATCGGGGATGGTAGGTCAGCCCCAGCATTTT.